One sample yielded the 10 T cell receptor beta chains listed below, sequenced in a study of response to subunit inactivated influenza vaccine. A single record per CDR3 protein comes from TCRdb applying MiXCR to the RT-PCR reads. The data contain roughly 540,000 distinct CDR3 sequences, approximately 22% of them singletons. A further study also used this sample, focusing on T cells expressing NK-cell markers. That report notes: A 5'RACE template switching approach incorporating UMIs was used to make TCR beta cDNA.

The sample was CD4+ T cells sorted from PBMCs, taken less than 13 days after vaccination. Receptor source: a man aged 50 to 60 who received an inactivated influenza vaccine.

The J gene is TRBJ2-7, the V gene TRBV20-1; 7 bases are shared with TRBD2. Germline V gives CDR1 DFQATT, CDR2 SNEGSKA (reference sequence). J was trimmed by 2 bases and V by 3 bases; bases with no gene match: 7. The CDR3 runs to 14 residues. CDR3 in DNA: TGCAGTGCTAGGGTGGAGCGGGATGCCTACGAGCAGTACTTC. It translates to CSARVERDAYEQYF.

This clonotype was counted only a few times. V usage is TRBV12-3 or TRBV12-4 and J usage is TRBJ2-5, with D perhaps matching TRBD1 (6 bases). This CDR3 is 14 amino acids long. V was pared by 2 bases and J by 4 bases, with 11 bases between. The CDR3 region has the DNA TGTGCCAGCAGTTTAACAGGGATCCCAGAGACCCAGTACTTC. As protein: CASSLTGIPETQYF.

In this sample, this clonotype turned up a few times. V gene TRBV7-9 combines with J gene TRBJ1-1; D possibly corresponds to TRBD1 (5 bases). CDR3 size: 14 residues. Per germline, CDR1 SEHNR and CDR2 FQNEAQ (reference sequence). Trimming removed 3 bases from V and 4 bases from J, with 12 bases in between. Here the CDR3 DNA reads TGTGCCAGCAGCTTGAGGGGAGGGACCACTGAAGCTTTCTTT. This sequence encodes CASSLRGGTTEAFF.

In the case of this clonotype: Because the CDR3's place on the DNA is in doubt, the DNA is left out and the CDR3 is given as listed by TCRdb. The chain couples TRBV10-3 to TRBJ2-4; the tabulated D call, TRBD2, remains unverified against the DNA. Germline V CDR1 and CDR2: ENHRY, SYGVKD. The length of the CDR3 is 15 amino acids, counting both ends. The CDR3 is CAISESAWGSGIKYF.

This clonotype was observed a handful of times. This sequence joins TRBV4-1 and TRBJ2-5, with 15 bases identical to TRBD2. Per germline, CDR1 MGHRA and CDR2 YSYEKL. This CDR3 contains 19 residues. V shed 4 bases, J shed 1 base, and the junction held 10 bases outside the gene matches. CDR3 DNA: TGCGCCAGCAGCCCTGGACTAGCGGGGGGGTATGCCCTCCAAGAGACCCAGTACTTC. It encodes CASSPGLAGGYALQETQYF.

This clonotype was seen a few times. CDR3 sequence reads: CASSPRTSGLLYNEQFF. DNA of the CDR3: TGTGCCAGCAGTCCACGGACTAGCGGCCTTCTCTACAATGAGCAGTTCTTC. The rearrangement joins TRBV6-1 to TRBJ2-1, with TRBD2 identical over 10 bases. CDR1 and CDR2 (germline): MNHNS, SASEGT. With 5 bases clipped from V and 3 bases from J, the junction kept 10 bases outside the gene matches. The CDR3 has 17 residues.

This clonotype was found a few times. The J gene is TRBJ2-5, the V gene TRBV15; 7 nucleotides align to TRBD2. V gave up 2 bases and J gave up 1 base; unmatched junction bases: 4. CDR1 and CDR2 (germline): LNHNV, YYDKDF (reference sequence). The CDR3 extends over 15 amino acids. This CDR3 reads CATSRSLAAQETQYF. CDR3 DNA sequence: TGTGCCACCAGCAGATCGCTAGCGGCCCAAGAGACCCAGTACTTC.

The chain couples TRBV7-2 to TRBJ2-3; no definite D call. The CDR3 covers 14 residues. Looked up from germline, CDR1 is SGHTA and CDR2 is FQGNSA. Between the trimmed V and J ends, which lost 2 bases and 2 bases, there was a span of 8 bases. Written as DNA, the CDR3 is TGTGCCAGCAGCTTATCACAACCCACAGATACGCAGTATTTT. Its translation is CASSLSQPTDTQYF.

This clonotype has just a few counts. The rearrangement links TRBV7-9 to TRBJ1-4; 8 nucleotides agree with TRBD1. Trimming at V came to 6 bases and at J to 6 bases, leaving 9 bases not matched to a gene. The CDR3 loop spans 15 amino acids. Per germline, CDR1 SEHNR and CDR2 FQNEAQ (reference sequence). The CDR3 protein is CASRSRTGMHEKLFF. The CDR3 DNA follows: TGTGCCAGCAGGTCTCGGACAGGGATGCATGAAAAACTGTTTTTT. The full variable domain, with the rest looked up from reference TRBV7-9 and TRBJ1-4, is DTGVSQNPRHKITKRGQNVTFRCDPISEHNRLYWYRQTLGQGPEFLTYFQNEAQLEKSRLLSDRFSAERPKGSFSTLEIQRTEQGDSAMYLCASRSRTGMHEKLFFGSGTQLSVL.

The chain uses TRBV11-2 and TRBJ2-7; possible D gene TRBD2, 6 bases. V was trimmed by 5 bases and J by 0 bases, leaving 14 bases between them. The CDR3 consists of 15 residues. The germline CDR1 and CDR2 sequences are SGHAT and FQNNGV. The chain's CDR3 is CASSTSDGGSYEQYF. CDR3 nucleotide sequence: TGTGCCAGCAGCACCAGCGACGGGGGCTCCTACGAGCAGTACTTC. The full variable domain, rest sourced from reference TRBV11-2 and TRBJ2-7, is EAGVAQSPRYKIIEKRQSVAFWCNPISGHATLYWYQQILGQGPKLLIQFQNNGVVDDSQLPKDRFSAERLKGVDSTLKIQPAKLEDSAVYLCASSTSDGGSYEQYFGPGTRLTVT.